Shown below are 21 T cell receptor beta chains from a single sample sequenced in a study of response to subunit inactivated influenza vaccine. TCRdb reanalysed the RT-PCR reads using MiXCR and keeps one entry per CDR3 protein. The repertoire holds 600,000 to 700,000 distinct CDR3 sequences, 14% seen once, with 6.5% to 8% in the top ten. This specimen was PBMCs from blood, taken around 14 days before vaccination. These receptors came from a man aged 50-59 years who received an inactivated influenza vaccine.

This chain uses TRBV5-1 with TRBJ2-5; TRBD2 aligns across 7 bases. The germline V gene has CDR1 SGHRS and CDR2 YFSETQ. V gave up 2 bases and J gave up 3 bases; unmatched junction bases: 7. CDR3 length: 15 amino acids. The CDR3 coding sequence is TGCGCCAGCAGCTTATCCGGGGGGACCAAAGAGACCCAGTACTTC. Encoded protein: CASSLSGGTKETQYF.

This clonotype was found a few times. The chain recombines TRBV6-1 with TRBJ1-2; 7 nucleotides align to TRBD1. This CDR3 region has 16 residues. Germline V CDR1 and CDR2: MNHNS, SASEGT. V trimming: 6 bases; J trimming: 3 bases; junction bases outside the gene matches: 13. CDR3 protein: CASRPTRDSSDYGYTF. The CDR3, as DNA: TGTGCCAGCAGACCAACCCGGGACAGCTCTGACTATGGCTACACCTTC.

This clonotype was recorded a few times. The chain couples TRBV11-1 to TRBJ2-3, with TRBD2 matching 7 bases. With 4 bases clipped from V and 0 bases from J, the junction kept 22 bases outside the gene matches. The CDR3 sequence is 21 residues long. The germline V gene encodes CDR1 SGHAT and CDR2 FQDESV (reference sequence). In nucleotides, the CDR3 is TGTGCCAGCAGCTCCAATATCCTAGCGGCGGGGAGAAGAACTAGCACAGATACGCAGTATTTT. It translates to CASSSNILAAGRRTSTDTQYF.

This rearrangement joins TRBV28 to TRBJ1-2; 7 bases align to TRBD1. Germline loops: CDR1 MDHEN, CDR2 SYDVKM. The CDR3 consists of 16 residues. V trimming: 6 bases; J trimming: 3 bases; junction bases outside the gene matches: 13. The CDR3 loop is CASSRRHGRGDYGYTF. CDR3 DNA sequence: TGTGCCAGCAGCCGAAGACATGGCAGGGGGGACTATGGCTACACCTTC.

Many counts were recorded for this clonotype. The chain employs TRBV12-3 or TRBV12-4 and TRBJ1-6; tentatively, D is TRBD1 (6 bases). The CDR3 runs to 14 residues. Between the trimmed V and J ends, which lost 1 base and 9 bases, there was a span of 10 bases. CDR3 nucleotides: TGTGCCAGCAGTTTAGTGGGGGGCACTTCACCCCTCCACTTT. Amino acids: CASSLVGGTSPLHF.

This chain connects TRBV6-2 or TRBV6-3 to TRBJ2-5; D uncertain. The V end was cut by 2 bases, the J end by 1 base, with 8 bases between. Germline CDR1 is MNHEY and CDR2 is SVGEGT. The CDR3 sequence is 14 residues long. As DNA, the CDR3 is TGTGCCAGCAGTTACGGTGTCCTCCAAGAGACCCAGTACTTC. Translating it yields CASSYGVLQETQYF.

This chain joins TRBV7-9 and TRBJ2-7; D unresolved. Between the trimmed V and J ends, which lost 5 bases and 4 bases, there was a span of 18 bases. The CDR3 extends over 15 amino acids. Germline lookup yields CDR1 SEHNR and CDR2 FQNEAQ (reference sequence). The CDR3 DNA follows: TGTGCCAGCAGCATCCCCGGAGTAGCTCGTTACGAGCAGTACTTC. Translated, it gives CASSIPGVARYEQYF.

The chain uses TRBV20-1 and TRBJ2-2; D is possibly TRBD1 (6 bases). This CDR3 comprises 17 residues. The V gene's germline CDR1 is DFQATT and CDR2 SNEGSKA (reference sequence). The V and J ends lost 6 bases and 4 bases respectively, with 24 bases between them. CDR3 DNA: TGCAGTGCAAGCGATTCGGGACAAGGGGTTTTCACCGGGGAGCTGTTTTTT. Its protein product is CSASDSGQGVFTGELFF.

The chain recombines TRBV15 with TRBJ1-2, with 8 bases aligning to TRBD1. V lost 5 bases and J lost 4; bases outside the gene matches: 9. The CDR3 consists of 15 residues. Germline V gene lookup returns CDR1 LNHNV and CDR2 YYDKDF (reference sequence). CDR3 protein: CATSVTGQARYGYTF. CDR3 in DNA: TGTGCCACCAGCGTGACGGGACAGGCGCGCTATGGCTACACCTTC.

This clonotype was recorded a few times. V gene TRBV27 combines with J gene TRBJ2-1; 8 bases align to TRBD2. The CDR3 is 18 amino acids. V trimming: 0 bases; J trimming: 2 bases; junction bases outside the gene matches: 9. Per the germline V gene, CDR1 is MNHEY and CDR2 is SMNVEV (reference sequence). The chain's CDR3 is CASSLSPRGVRPYNEQFF. CDR3 sequence (DNA): TGTGCCAGCAGTTTATCGCCGCGGGGGGTCAGGCCCTACAATGAGCAGTTCTTC.

The chain couples TRBV29-1 to TRBJ2-4, with no clear D. The V and J ends lost 3 bases and 2 bases respectively, with 8 bases between them. This CDR3 region has 13 residues. Germline loops: CDR1 SQVTM, CDR2 ANQGSEA. CDR3 loop: CSVDDPTKNIQYF. The CDR3 DNA reads as TGCAGCGTTGACGATCCAACCAAAAACATTCAGTACTTC.

This clonotype has more than one count but fewer than ten. This chain links TRBV11-1 with TRBJ2-6, with D perhaps matching TRBD1 (7 bases). The germline V gene has CDR1 SGHAT and CDR2 FQDESV (reference sequence). V lost 5 bases and J 0 bases, leaving 17 bases between the germline ends. CDR3 length: 18 amino acids. CDR3 coding DNA: TGTGCCAGCAGCCCGGGCCAGGGGGGTAACTCTGGGGCCAACGTCCTGACTTTC. This sequence encodes CASSPGQGGNSGANVLTF.

This clonotype came up many times. This sequence joins TRBV4-3 and TRBJ2-7; D might be TRBD1 or TRBD2, each matching 5 bases. The CDR3 loop spans 17 amino acids. CDR1 is LGHNA, CDR2 YSLEER, per germline. V was clipped by 0 bases and J by 3 bases, with 18 bases between them. The CDR3 spells CASSQDPRGRGGYEQYF. CDR3 nucleotides: TGCGCCAGCAGCCAAGATCCGAGGGGTCGGGGTGGCTACGAGCAGTACTTC.

This clonotype occurred a few times. The chain combines TRBV10-3 with TRBJ2-3, with a possible D match to TRBD1 (6 bases). Germline lookup yields CDR1 ENHRY and CDR2 SYGVKD. Trimming cost V 6 bases and J 3 bases, with 10 bases left between them. This CDR3 contains 13 residues. The CDR3 spells CAIRNQGTDTQYF. The CDR3 coding sequence is TGTGCCATCAGAAATCAGGGGACAGATACGCAGTATTTT.

The rearrangement joins TRBV20-1 to TRBJ2-1; maybe TRBD2 (5 bases). V dropped 3 bases and J dropped 4 bases, with 16 bases sitting between them. The CDR3 sequence is 15 residues long. In germline, CDR1 is DFQATT, CDR2 SNEGSKA (reference sequence). The CDR3 sequence: CSARLEEWGYNEQFF. CDR3 DNA sequence: TGCAGTGCTAGGTTGGAGGAGTGGGGATACAATGAGCAGTTCTTC.

The sample holds a few counts of this clonotype. The chain employs TRBV28 and TRBJ2-2; tentatively, D is TRBD2 (6 bases). Germline V gene sequence: CDR1 MDHEN, CDR2 SYDVKM. Deletions cut 7 bases from V and 0 bases from J, with 12 bases between. CDR3 length: 15 amino acids. The CDR3 is CASTPGLANTGELFF. The CDR3 bases are TGTGCCAGCACCCCGGGACTGGCGAACACCGGGGAGCTGTTTTTT.

In its sample, this clonotype was seen many times. The chain uses TRBV14 and TRBJ2-6, with a tentative D call TRBD2 (5 bases). The CDR3 is 17 amino acids. The germline CDR1 and CDR2 sequences are SGHDN and FVKESK. Trimming took 2 bases from V and 4 from J, leaving 15 bases between them. Here the CDR3 reads CASSQIVGGAGANVLTF. The DNA for the CDR3 is TGTGCCAGCAGCCAAATAGTAGGAGGCGCAGGGGCCAACGTCCTGACTTTC.

The rearrangement links TRBV7-9 to TRBJ2-7; a weak D match, TRBD2 (7 bases). V was trimmed by 3 bases and J by 2 bases, leaving 14 bases between them. Germline CDR1 is SEHNR and CDR2 is FQNEAQ (reference sequence). The length of the CDR3 is 15 residues. In nucleotides, the CDR3 is TGTGCCAGCAGCTTGAATGCGGGGGCCCCCTACGAGCAGTACTTC. This gives the protein CASSLNAGAPYEQYF.

This clonotype was counted only a few times. This sequence joins TRBV6-2 or TRBV6-3 and TRBJ2-1, with 11 bases fitting TRBD2. The ends lost 4 bases at V and 9 bases at J; junction bases unmatched: 5. The CDR3 is 14 amino acids. From germline, CDR1 is MNHEY and CDR2 SVGEGT. CDR3 in amino acids: CASSSLAGVAEQFF. Here the CDR3 DNA reads TGTGCCAGCAGTTCACTAGCGGGAGTAGCTGAGCAGTTCTTC.

The gene calls are TRBV20-1 and TRBJ2-2, with 9 bases that match TRBD1. The germline V gene has CDR1 DFQATT and CDR2 SNEGSKA (reference sequence). The V gene end was trimmed by 5 bases and the J gene end by 5 bases; junction bases not matched to a gene: 6. This CDR3 contains 14 residues. CDR3 nucleotides: TGCAGTGCTCAAGGGGGACAGGGAACCGGGGAGCTGTTTTTT. This encodes CSAQGGQGTGELFF.

This chain joins TRBV6-2 or TRBV6-3 and TRBJ2-2, with no clear D. This CDR3 is built from 17 residues. The V end lost 6 bases, the J end lost 0 bases, and 17 bases lay between the germline ends. Per germline, CDR1 MNHEY and CDR2 SVGEGT. CDR3 sequence reads: CASRQNTADSNTGELFF. The CDR3 region has the DNA TGTGCCAGCAGACAAAACACCGCCGATTCGAACACCGGGGAGCTGTTTTTT.